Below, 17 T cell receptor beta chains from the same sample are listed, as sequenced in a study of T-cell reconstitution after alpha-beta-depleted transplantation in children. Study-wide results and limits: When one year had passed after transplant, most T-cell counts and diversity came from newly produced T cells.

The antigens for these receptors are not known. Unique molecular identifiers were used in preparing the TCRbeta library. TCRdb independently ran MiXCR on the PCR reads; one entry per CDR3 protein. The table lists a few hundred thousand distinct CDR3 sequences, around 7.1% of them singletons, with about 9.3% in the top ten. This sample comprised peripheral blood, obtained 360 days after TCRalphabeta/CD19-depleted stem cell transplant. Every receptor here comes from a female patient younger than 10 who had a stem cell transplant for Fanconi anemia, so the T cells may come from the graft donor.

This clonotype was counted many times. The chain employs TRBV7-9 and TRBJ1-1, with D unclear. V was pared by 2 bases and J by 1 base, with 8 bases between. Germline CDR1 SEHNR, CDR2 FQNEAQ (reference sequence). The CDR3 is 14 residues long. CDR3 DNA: TGTGCCAGCAGCTTAACAGCTCCGAACACTGAAGCTTTCTTT. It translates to CASSLTAPNTEAFF.

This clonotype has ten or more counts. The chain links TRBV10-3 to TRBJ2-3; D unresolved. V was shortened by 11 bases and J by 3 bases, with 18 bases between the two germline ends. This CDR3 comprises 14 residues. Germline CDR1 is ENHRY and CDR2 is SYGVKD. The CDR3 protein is CAHKPGPQTDTQYF. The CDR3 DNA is TGTGCCCACAAGCCAGGCCCGCAGACAGATACGCAGTATTTT.

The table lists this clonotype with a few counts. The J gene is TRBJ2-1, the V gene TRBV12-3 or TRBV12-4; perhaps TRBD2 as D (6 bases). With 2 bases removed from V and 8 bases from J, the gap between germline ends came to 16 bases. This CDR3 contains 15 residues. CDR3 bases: TGTGCCAGCAGTTTACGGAGGGGTTATATGGATGAGCAGTTCTTC. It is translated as CASSLRRGYMDEQFF.

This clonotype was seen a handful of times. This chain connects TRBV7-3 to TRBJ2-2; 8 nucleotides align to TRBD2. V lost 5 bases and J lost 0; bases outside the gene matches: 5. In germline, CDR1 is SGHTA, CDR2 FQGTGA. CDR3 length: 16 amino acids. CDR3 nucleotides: TGTGCCAGCAGCGTGGGCGGGGGGACGAACACCGGGGAGCTGTTTTTT. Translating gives CASSVGGGTNTGELFF.

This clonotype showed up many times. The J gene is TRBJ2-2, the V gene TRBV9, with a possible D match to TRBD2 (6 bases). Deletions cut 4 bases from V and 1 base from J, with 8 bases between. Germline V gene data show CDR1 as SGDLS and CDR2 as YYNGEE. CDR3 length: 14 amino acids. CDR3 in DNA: TGTGCCAGCAGCCGAGCGGGGAACACCGGGGAGCTGTTTTTT. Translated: CASSRAGNTGELFF.

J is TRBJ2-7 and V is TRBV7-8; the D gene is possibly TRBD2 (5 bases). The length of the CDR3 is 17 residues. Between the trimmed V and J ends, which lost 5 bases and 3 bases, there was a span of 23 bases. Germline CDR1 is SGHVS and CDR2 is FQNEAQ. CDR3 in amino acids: CASSDYYRVPGDYEQYV. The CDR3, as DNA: TGTGCCAGCAGCGACTATTACCGGGTCCCCGGAGACTACGAGCAGTACGTC.

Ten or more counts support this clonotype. CDR3 protein: CASSPHRGLAGLEQFF. The CDR3 nucleotides are TGTGCCAGCAGCCCACACAGGGGACTAGCGGGACTTGAGCAGTTCTTC. This chain joins TRBV3-1 and TRBJ2-1, with TRBD2 identical over 13 bases. Per germline, CDR1 LGHDT and CDR2 YNNKEL (reference sequence). With 4 bases clipped from V and 9 bases from J, the junction kept 9 bases outside the gene matches. The CDR3 is 16 amino acids.

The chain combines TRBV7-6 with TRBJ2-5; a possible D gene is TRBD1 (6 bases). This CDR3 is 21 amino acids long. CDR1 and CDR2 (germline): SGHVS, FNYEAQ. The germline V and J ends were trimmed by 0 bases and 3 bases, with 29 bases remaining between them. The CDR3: CASSLAERYRDTAPPEETQYF. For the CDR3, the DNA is TGTGCCAGCAGCTTAGCAGAAAGATACCGGGACACAGCCCCTCCGGAAGAGACCCAGTACTTC.

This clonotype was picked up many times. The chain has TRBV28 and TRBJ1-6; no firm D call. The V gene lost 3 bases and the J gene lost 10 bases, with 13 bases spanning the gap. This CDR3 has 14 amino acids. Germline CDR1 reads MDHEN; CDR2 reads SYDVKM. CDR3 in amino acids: CASSFVGSDSPLHF. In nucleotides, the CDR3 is TGTGCCAGCAGTTTTGTAGGGTCGGACTCACCCCTCCACTTT.

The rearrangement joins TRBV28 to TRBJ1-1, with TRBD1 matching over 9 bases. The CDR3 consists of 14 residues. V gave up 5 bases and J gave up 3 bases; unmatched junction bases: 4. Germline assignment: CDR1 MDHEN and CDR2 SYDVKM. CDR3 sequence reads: CASSPGTGHTEAFF. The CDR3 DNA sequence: TGTGCCAGCAGTCCAGGGACAGGGCACACTGAAGCTTTCTTT.

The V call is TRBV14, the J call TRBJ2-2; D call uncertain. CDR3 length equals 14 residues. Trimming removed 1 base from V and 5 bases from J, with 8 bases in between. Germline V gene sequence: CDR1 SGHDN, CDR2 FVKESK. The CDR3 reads CASSQGFSTGELFF. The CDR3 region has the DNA TGTGCCAGCAGCCAAGGATTCTCTACCGGGGAGCTGTTTTTT. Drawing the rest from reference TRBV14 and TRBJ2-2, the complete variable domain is EAGVTQFPSHSVIEKGQTVTLRCDPISGHDNLYWYRRVMGKEIKFLLHFVKESKQDESGMPNNRFLAERTGGTYSTLKVQPAELEDSGVYFCASSQGFSTGELFFGEGSRLTVL.

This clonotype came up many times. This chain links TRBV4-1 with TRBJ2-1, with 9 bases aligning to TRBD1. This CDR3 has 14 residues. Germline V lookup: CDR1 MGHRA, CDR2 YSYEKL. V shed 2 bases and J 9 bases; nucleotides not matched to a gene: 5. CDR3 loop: CASSQRGQGGEQFF. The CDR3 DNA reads TGCGCCAGCAGCCAACGGGGACAGGGTGGTGAGCAGTTCTTC.

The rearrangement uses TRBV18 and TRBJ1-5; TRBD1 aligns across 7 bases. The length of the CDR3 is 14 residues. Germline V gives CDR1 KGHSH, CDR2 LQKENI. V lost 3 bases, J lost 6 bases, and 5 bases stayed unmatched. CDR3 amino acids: CASSPDRSVQPQHF. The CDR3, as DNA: TGTGCCAGCTCACCGGACAGGTCCGTTCAGCCCCAGCATTTT.

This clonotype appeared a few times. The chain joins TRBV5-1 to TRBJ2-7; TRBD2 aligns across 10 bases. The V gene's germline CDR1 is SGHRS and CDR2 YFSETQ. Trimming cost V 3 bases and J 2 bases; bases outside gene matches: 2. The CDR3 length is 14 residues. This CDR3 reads CASSSSGGPYEQYF. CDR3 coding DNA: TGCGCCAGCAGCTCTAGCGGGGGACCCTACGAGCAGTACTTC.

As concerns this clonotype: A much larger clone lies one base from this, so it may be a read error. The CDR3 loop is CANVAPGGVDTQYF. CDR3 DNA sequence: TGTGCCAACGTAGCGCCAGGGGGCGTAGATACGCAGTATTTT. The rearrangement joins TRBV2 to TRBJ2-3; 8 positions agree with TRBD1. CDR3 length: 14 amino acids. The V and J ends lost 10 bases and 5 bases, in that order; junction bases with no gene match: 11. Germline V gives CDR1 SNHLY, CDR2 FYNNEI. Full variable domain (rest looked up from reference TRBV2 and TRBJ2-3): EPEVTQTPSHQVTQMGQEVILRCVPISNHLYFYWYRQILGQKVEFLVSFYNNEISEKSEIFDDQFSVERPDGSNFTLKIRSTKLEDSAMYFCANVAPGGVDTQYFGPGTRLTVL.

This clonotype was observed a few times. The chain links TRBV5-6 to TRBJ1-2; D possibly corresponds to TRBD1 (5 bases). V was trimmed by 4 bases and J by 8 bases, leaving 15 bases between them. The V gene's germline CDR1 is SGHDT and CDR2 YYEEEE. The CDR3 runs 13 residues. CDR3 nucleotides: TGTGCCAGCAGCCGGGACCCTACTAGGGGCTACACCTTC. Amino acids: CASSRDPTRGYTF.

Written as DNA, the CDR3 is TGTGCCAGCAGCCAAGTGGAGGGTTACACTGAAGCTTTCTTT. Amino acids: CASSQVEGYTEAFF. V and J are TRBV3-1 and TRBJ1-1; D is undetermined. The length of the CDR3 is 14 residues. Germline V CDR1 and CDR2: LGHDT, YNNKEL (reference sequence). V was cut by 1 base and J by 3 bases, with 9 bases left in between. The full variable domain, with the rest looked up from reference TRBV3-1 and TRBJ1-1, is DTAVSQTPKYLVTQMGNDKSIKCEQNLGHDTMYWYKQDSKKFLKIMFSYNNKELIINETVPNRFSPKSPDKAHLNLHINSLELGDSAVYFCASSQVEGYTEAFFGQGTRLTVV.